This passage covers 32 T cell receptor beta chains from one sample sequenced in a study of blood T cell repertoires in COVID-19. The method was immunoSEQ multiplex PCR; TCRdb's version includes in-frame clones alone and lacks a portion of them. The sample lists approximately 220,000 clones, around 89% occurring once. Sample: PBMCs or T cells enriched from blood (not recorded which). The receptors were sampled from a young woman in a cohort exposed to, infected with or recovered from COVID-19 (not recorded which).

The V and J genes are TRBV14 and TRBJ2-1; no reliable D call. CDR1 is SGHDN and CDR2 is FVKESK in the germline V gene. The CDR3 has 13 residues. Trimming removed 1 base at V and 9 bases at J, with 10 bases between. CDR3 sequence: CASSQGSRGEQFF. In nucleotides, the CDR3 is TGTGCCAGCAGCCAAGGAAGCCGAGGTGAGCAGTTCTTC. The full variable domain, rest sourced from reference TRBV14 and TRBJ2-1, is EAGVTQFPSHSVIEKGQTVTLRCDPISGHDNLYWYRRVMGKEIKFLLHFVKESKQDESGMPNNRFLAERTGGTYSTLKVQPAELEDSGVYFCASSQGSRGEQFFGPGTRLTVL.

This clone was found a few times. The rearrangement uses TRBV2 and TRBJ1-5, with TRBD1 matching over 7 bases. J was trimmed by 2 bases and V by 2 bases; bases with no gene match: 3. Per germline, CDR1 SNHLY and CDR2 FYNNEI. CDR3 length: 15 residues. This CDR3 reads CASSENQGGNQPQHF. CDR3 coding DNA: TGTGCCAGCAGTGAAAATCAGGGGGGCAATCAGCCCCAGCATTTT.

This clone was seen more than once but under ten times. This sequence joins TRBV19 and TRBJ1-2, with 9 bases matching TRBD1. CDR1 and CDR2 (germline): LNHDA, SQIVND (reference sequence). Trimming removed 5 bases from V and 5 bases from J; junction bases left unmatched: 9. The CDR3 has 15 residues. CDR3 nucleotides: TGTGCCAGTAGTGTCCCTACAGGGGGCCGGTATGGCTACACCTTC. Translation gives CASSVPTGGRYGYTF.

The chain joins TRBV6-5 to TRBJ1-1; no firm D call. CDR1 and CDR2 (germline): MNHEY, SVGAGI. The V end was cut by 2 bases, the J end by 1 base, with 5 bases between. This CDR3 has 13 residues. The CDR3 here is CASSYRQNTEAFF. CDR3 nucleotides: TGTGCCAGCAGTTACCGACAGAACACTGAAGCTTTCTTT.

Worth noting for this clone: The same CDR3 can be traced to other DNA sequences in this sample. The chain uses TRBV28 and TRBJ1-5; D ambiguous. Trimming left V 5 bases short and J 1 base short, with 3 bases between. The CDR3 consists of 12 residues. Germline V gene sequence: CDR1 MDHEN, CDR2 SYDVKM. CDR3 sequence: CASSGSNQPQHF. As DNA, the CDR3 is TGTGCCAGCAGTGGCAGCAATCAGCCCCAGCATTTT.

The CDR3: CASSPLDREGTQYF. For the CDR3, the DNA is TGTGCCAGCTCACCGCTGGACAGGGAAGGGACCCAGTACTTC. This rearrangement joins TRBV18 to TRBJ2-5; 8 nucleotides match TRBD1. V shed 3 bases and J 7 bases; nucleotides not matched to a gene: 7. Germline loops: CDR1 KGHSH, CDR2 LQKENI. CDR3 length: 14 residues.

This chain connects TRBV3-1 (or the pseudogene TRBV3-2) to TRBJ2-7; 10 bases are a match to TRBD1. This CDR3 region has 14 residues. Unmatched junction bases numbered 2, after V lost 2 bases and J lost 4 bases. Germline V lookup: CDR1 LGHDT, CDR2 YNNKEL (reference sequence). The CDR3 is CASSQSGQGYEQYF. The CDR3 DNA sequence: TGTGCCAGCAGCCAATCGGGACAGGGGTACGAGCAGTACTTC.

V gene TRBV19 combines with J gene TRBJ2-5; D perhaps matches TRBD2 (5 bases). CDR1 and CDR2 (germline): LNHDA, SQIVND (reference sequence). Between the trimmed V and J ends, which lost 5 bases and 1 base, there was a span of 20 bases. The CDR3 length is 17 residues. CDR3 nucleotides: TGTGCCAGTAGTCCCGATCAAAGCGGATTCTCCCAAGAGACCCAGTACTTC. As protein: CASSPDQSGFSQETQYF.

V and J are TRBV3-1 (or the pseudogene TRBV3-2) and TRBJ2-7; a possible D gene is TRBD2 (7 bases). Between the trimmed V and J ends, which lost 1 base and 7 bases, there was a span of 11 bases. The germline V gene has CDR1 LGHDT and CDR2 YNNKEL (reference sequence). There are 13 residues in the CDR3. In DNA, the CDR3 is TGTGCCAGCAGCCAAGCGGGGGGCCTTGAGCAGTACTTC. It encodes CASSQAGGLEQYF.

The chain joins TRBV5-6 to TRBJ2-7; D gene ambiguous. CDR3 length: 12 amino acids. Germline assignment: CDR1 SGHDT and CDR2 YYEEEE. V lost 1 base and J lost 3, with 5 bases in between. In DNA form, the CDR3 reads TGTGCCAGCAGCTTGAATTACTACGAGCAGTACTTC. Its protein product is CASSLNYYEQYF.

The CDR3 DNA sequence: TGTGCCTGGACCTTCGGGACTAGCGGGCGCGAGGAGCAGTTCTTC. Translation: CAWTFGTSGREEQFF. The V call is TRBV30, the J call TRBJ2-1; 12 positions agree with TRBD2. V lost 4 bases to trimming and J lost 10 bases; unmatched junction nucleotides: 11. The CDR3 contains 15 residues. CDR1 is GTSNPN, CDR2 SVGIG, per germline (reference sequence).

This clone was picked up one time. CDR3 nucleotide sequence: TGCGCCAGCAGTGGCGGGGGGTTGAATGAAAAACTGTTTTTT. This translates into CASSGGGLNEKLFF. V is TRBV10-1 and J is TRBJ1-4, with D perhaps TRBD1 (5 bases). This CDR3 is built from 14 residues. The germline CDR1 and CDR2 sequences are WNHNN and SYGVQD (reference sequence). Trimming removed 4 bases at V and 5 bases at J, with 11 bases between.

This clone appeared once. The V gene is TRBV28, the J gene TRBJ1-1; unclear D gene. V was shortened by 3 bases and J by 6 bases, with 11 bases between the two germline ends. This CDR3 has 13 residues. CDR1 and CDR2 from the germline V gene are MDHEN and SYDVKM. Here the CDR3 reads CASSFEGSAEAFF. The CDR3 nucleotides are TGTGCCAGCAGTTTTGAGGGCTCCGCTGAAGCTTTCTTT.

This chain links TRBV12-3 or TRBV12-4 with TRBJ1-1; weak D call: TRBD1 (5 bases). The CDR3 has 13 amino acids. Trimming removed 3 bases from V and 2 bases from J, with 7 bases in between. The CDR3: CASSFGHNTEAFF. In nucleotides, the CDR3 is TGTGCCAGCAGTTTCGGACACAACACTGAAGCTTTCTTT.

The V call is TRBV24-1, the J call TRBJ1-2; 8 bases line up with TRBD1. Per the germline V gene, CDR1 is KGHDR and CDR2 is SFDVKD. The V and J ends lost 5 bases and 2 bases, in that order; junction bases with no gene match: 9. CDR3 length: 16 residues. This CDR3 is CATSAPTGEKNYGYTF. Written as DNA, the CDR3 is TGTGCCACCAGTGCTCCGACAGGGGAAAAGAACTATGGCTACACCTTC.

The V gene is TRBV4-1, the J gene TRBJ2-1; D is possibly TRBD1 (6 bases). CDR3 length: 13 amino acids. CDR1 is MGHRA, CDR2 YSYEKL, per germline. Trimming took off 3 bases at V and 10 bases at J, with 13 bases between the two ends. CDR3 nucleotides: TGCGCCAGCAGCCAGGACACAGGGCGAGAGCAGTTCTTC. Translating gives CASSQDTGREQFF.

The chain's CDR3 is CASRGQGLESPLHF. The CDR3 bases are TGTGCCAGCAGGGGACAGGGTTTGGAGTCACCCCTCCACTTT. This chain uses TRBV6-5 with TRBJ1-6; 9 positions agree with TRBD1. V was pared by 6 bases and J by 10 bases, with 7 bases of the junction left unmatched. The CDR3 spans 14 residues. Germline CDR1 is MNHEY and CDR2 is SVGAGI.

This chain joins TRBV4-2 and TRBJ1-5; no reliable D call. Germline assignment: CDR1 LGHNA and CDR2 YNFKEQ. The CDR3 loop spans 14 amino acids. Trimming removed 1 base from V and 4 bases from J, with 8 bases in between. The CDR3 sequence is CASSQVSSNQPQHF. As DNA, the CDR3 is TGTGCCAGCAGCCAAGTTTCCAGTAATCAGCCCCAGCATTTT.

The chain links TRBV6-5 to TRBJ1-2; 8 bases are shared with TRBD1. The junction had 6 bases not matched to a gene; V was cut back by 7 bases and J by 8 bases. Germline V gene data show CDR1 as MNHEY and CDR2 as SVGAGI. The CDR3 is made up of 12 amino acids. CDR3 residues: CASTPGGGGYTF. The CDR3 DNA reads as TGTGCCAGCACCCCAGGGGGCGGCGGCTACACCTTC.

The sample holds one count of this clone. The chain recombines TRBV3-1 (or the pseudogene TRBV3-2) with TRBJ2-1; 10 bases are shared with TRBD2. This CDR3 spans 15 amino acids. Trimming cost V 5 bases and J 6 bases; bases outside gene matches: 7. Germline CDR1 is LGHDT and CDR2 is YNNKEL (reference sequence). CDR3 DNA sequence: TGTGCCAGCAGCACCGGGACTAGCGCCTCCAATGAGCAGTTCTTC. Encoded protein: CASSTGTSASNEQFF.

The chain has TRBV9 and TRBJ2-3, with 13 bases matching TRBD2. The length of the CDR3 is 17 residues. Unmatched junction bases numbered 3, after V lost 0 bases and J lost 2 bases. Germline-derived CDR1 and CDR2 are SGDLS and YYNGEE. CDR3 nucleotides: TGTGCCAGCAGCGTAGCGGGACTAGCGGGAAACACAGATACGCAGTATTTT. It encodes CASSVAGLAGNTDTQYF.

This clone has a single count. V usage is TRBV28 and J usage is TRBJ1-2, with D tentatively TRBD1 (5 bases). Trimming left V 3 bases short and J 5 bases short, with 10 bases between. There are 13 residues in the CDR3. The V gene's germline CDR1 is MDHEN and CDR2 SYDVKM. CDR3: CASSFVQVYGYTF. The CDR3, as DNA: TGTGCCAGCAGTTTTGTACAGGTATATGGCTACACCTTC.

The chain employs TRBV2 and TRBJ2-1; D unclear. Germline V gene data show CDR1 as SNHLY and CDR2 as FYNNEI. This CDR3 spans 14 amino acids. Trimming shortened V by 8 bases and J by 0 bases, and 11 bases separated the two germline ends. DNA of the CDR3: TGTGCCAGCTTGAGGTCCGGCTCCTACAATGAGCAGTTCTTC. Amino acid sequence: CASLRSGSYNEQFF.

The chain joins TRBV6-5 to TRBJ1-1; a possible D gene is TRBD1 (5 bases). V was trimmed by 0 bases and J by 5 bases, leaving 13 bases between them. CDR1 is MNHEY, CDR2 SVGAGI, per germline. The CDR3 is made up of 15 amino acids. The CDR3 region has the DNA TGTGCCAGCAGTTACTCCTCAGGGATGGGTACTGAAGCTTTCTTT. Residues: CASSYSSGMGTEAFF.

The chain has TRBV5-3 and TRBJ2-3; D is perhaps TRBD1 (6 bases). TRBV5-3 is marked as an open reading frame, function uncertain. The V end lost 0 bases, the J end lost 3 bases, and 23 bases lay between the germline ends. The CDR3 spans 19 residues. The CDR3 sequence is CARSLEAGDPVHPTDTQYF. Written as DNA, the CDR3 is TGTGCCAGAAGCTTGGAGGCAGGGGACCCTGTCCACCCGACAGATACGCAGTATTTT.

J is TRBJ2-5 and V is TRBV6-6; 8 bases are a match to TRBD1. This CDR3 is built from 15 residues. CDR1 and CDR2 from the germline V gene are MNHNY and SVGAGI (reference sequence). V shed 6 bases, J shed 5 bases, and the junction held 11 bases outside the gene matches. The CDR3 is CASRTSGQGGETQYF. Here the CDR3 DNA reads TGTGCCAGCAGGACGTCAGGACAGGGCGGCGAGACCCAGTACTTC.

This chain joins TRBV2 and TRBJ1-1, with D possibly TRBD1 on 5 matching bases. CDR3 length: 14 amino acids. Germline lookup yields CDR1 SNHLY and CDR2 FYNNEI. The V and J ends lost 11 bases and 0 bases respectively, with 16 bases between them. The CDR3 sequence: CAGSYRTLNTEAFF. In DNA form, the CDR3 reads TGTGCCGGTAGTTACAGGACCTTGAACACTGAAGCTTTCTTT.

This chain links TRBV6-5 with TRBJ1-5, with TRBD1 as a possible D gene (6 bases). The CDR3 sequence is 14 residues long. Germline CDR1 MNHEY, CDR2 SVGAGI. Trimming pared 5 bases from V and 5 bases from J, leaving 13 bases between. This chain's CDR3 is CASSKQGRDQPQHF. The DNA for the CDR3 is TGTGCCAGCAGTAAACAGGGAAGGGATCAGCCCCAGCATTTT.

J is TRBJ2-1 and V is TRBV7-9; 8 nucleotides line up with TRBD2. The trim removed 1 base at V and 4 bases at J, leaving 3 bases unmatched. Germline CDR1 and CDR2: SEHNR and FQNEAQ (reference sequence). CDR3 length: 15 residues. The CDR3 DNA follows: TGTGCCAGCAGCTTAGTGGCGGGAGGTTACAATGAGCAGTTCTTC. Its protein is CASSLVAGGYNEQFF.

The chain couples TRBV27 to TRBJ2-4, with 13 nucleotides matching TRBD2. The CDR3 totals 18 residues. Germline loops: CDR1 MNHEY, CDR2 SMNVEV (reference sequence). J lost 8 bases, V lost 5 bases, and 15 bases had no gene match. CDR3 residues: CASSLAGTSGTHRDIQYF. In nucleotides, the CDR3 is TGTGCCAGCAGTCTCGCCGGGACTAGCGGGACTCATCGAGACATTCAGTACTTC.

This chain uses TRBV29-1 with TRBJ1-1; TRBD1 aligns across 9 bases. The germline CDR1 and CDR2 sequences are SQVTM and ANQGSEA. The CDR3 contains 13 residues. V gave up 6 bases and J gave up 5 bases; unmatched junction bases: 7. DNA of the CDR3: TGCAGCGTAGACCCGACAGGGGGAACTGAAGCTTTCTTT. This sequence encodes CSVDPTGGTEAFF.

This clone appeared a few times. The V gene is TRBV30, the J gene TRBJ1-4, with a possible D match to TRBD1 (6 bases). The ends were cut back, 3 bases at V and 4 bases at J, with 21 bases in the middle. The CDR3 extends over 17 amino acids. The germline CDR1 and CDR2 sequences are GTSNPN and SVGIG (reference sequence). The CDR3 DNA reads TGTGCCTGGAGCCCCCCCGGGGGGCGAGTTCTTAATGAAAAACTGTTTTTT. Translating gives CAWSPPGGRVLNEKLFF.